This T cell receptor (beta chain) appears in the sequencing data of a study of T-cell memory formation after mild COVID-19. Whole-study context: There were largely donor-specific TCR clusters.

TCRdb re-analysed the 5' RACE reads in MiXCR, keeping a single row per CDR3 protein. In the table there are under 250,000 distinct CDR3 sequences, over 15% of which are singletons. Trimming stripped 3 bases from V and 6 bases from J, with 20 bases between. This CDR3 is 16 amino acids long. This receptor was taken from an adult woman who had mild COVID-19 (a few samples of this study predate the infection). Cell type and time point are not known. This chain connects TRBV12-3 or TRBV12-4 to TRBJ1-2; D gene ambiguous. The source material was PBMCs or a T cell subset sorted from them (not recorded which). CDR3 bases: TGTGCCAGCAGTTTCTTGGTTGATGGGTCGCGAAATGGCTACACCTTC. It codes for CASSFLVDGSRNGYTF.